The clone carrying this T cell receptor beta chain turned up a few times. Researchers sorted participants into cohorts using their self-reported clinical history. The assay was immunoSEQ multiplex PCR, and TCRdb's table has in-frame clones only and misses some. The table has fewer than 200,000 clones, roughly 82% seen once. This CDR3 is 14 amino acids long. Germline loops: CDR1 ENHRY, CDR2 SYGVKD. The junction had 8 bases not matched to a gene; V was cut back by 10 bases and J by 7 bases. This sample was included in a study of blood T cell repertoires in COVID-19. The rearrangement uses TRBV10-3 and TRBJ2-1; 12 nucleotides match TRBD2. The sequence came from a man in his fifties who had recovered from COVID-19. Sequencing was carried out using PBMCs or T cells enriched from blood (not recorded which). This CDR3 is CATGETSGGNEQFF. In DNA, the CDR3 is TGTGCCACAGGGGAGACTAGCGGGGGTAATGAGCAGTTCTTC.